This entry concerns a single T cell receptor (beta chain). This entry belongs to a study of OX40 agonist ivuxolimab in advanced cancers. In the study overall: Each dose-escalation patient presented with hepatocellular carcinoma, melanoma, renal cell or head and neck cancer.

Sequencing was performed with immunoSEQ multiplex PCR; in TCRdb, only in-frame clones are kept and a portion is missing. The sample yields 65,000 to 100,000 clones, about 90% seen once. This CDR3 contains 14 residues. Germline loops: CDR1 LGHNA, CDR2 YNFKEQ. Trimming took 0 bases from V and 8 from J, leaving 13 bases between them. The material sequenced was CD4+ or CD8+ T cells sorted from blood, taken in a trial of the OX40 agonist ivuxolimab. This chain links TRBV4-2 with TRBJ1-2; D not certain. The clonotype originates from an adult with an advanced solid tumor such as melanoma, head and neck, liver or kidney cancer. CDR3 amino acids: CASSQDEPQAGYTF. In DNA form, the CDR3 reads TGTGCCAGCAGCCAAGATGAGCCGCAGGCGGGCTACACCTTC.